Listed here is a single T cell receptor (beta chain). The data derive from a study of Ad26.COV2.S vaccination and SARS-CoV-2 variants. Sequencing used immunoSEQ multiplex PCR; TCRdb keeps in-frame clones, though not all of them. This sample has roughly 380,000 clones; around 83% occur once, and the top ten carry roughly 3.3%. Treatment specified: roughly 20 received Ad26.COV2.S at low or high dose, single or two shots; a few received placebo; per-sample allocation not given. Collection of samples fell on day 63 after the first vaccine or placebo injection. Per the germline V gene, CDR1 is SGDLS and CDR2 is YYNGEE. The CDR3 is made up of 16 amino acids. The trim removed 4 bases at V and 7 bases at J, leaving 11 bases unmatched.

The origin of this receptor is a person between 18 and 65 years old who received the Ad26.COV2.S COVID-19 vaccine or a placebo. The starting material was peripheral blood, obtained in a trial of Ad26.COV2.S vaccine versus placebo. The chain combines TRBV9 with TRBJ2-1; 10 positions agree with TRBD2. The CDR3 region is CASSPTVSGGRNEQFF. The CDR3 DNA follows: TGTGCCAGCAGCCCGACTGTTAGCGGGGGGCGGAATGAGCAGTTCTTC.